The table lists the clone carrying this T cell receptor beta chain with a few counts. Its antigen is undetermined. Total RNA, at least 6 micrograms per sample, came from PBMCs. This specimen belongs to a study of blood T cells in healthy people across ages. Notes on the study in general: Shifts in expanded clonotypes may have been confounded by donor CMV status, which was unknown.

Between the trimmed V and J ends, which lost 0 bases and 16 bases, there was a span of 21 bases. This CDR3 region has 15 residues. Germline-derived CDR1 and CDR2 are LGHNA and YNFKEQ. Then a second PCR, running roughly 7 to 12 cycles, was carried out with a sample-barcoded 5' primer and a J-beta primer mix. The study obtained at least 2.5 million CDR3-containing paired-end reads from every sample. Via MiXCR, TCRdb re-called the 5' RACE reads, giving one row per CDR3 protein. The data contain over 750,000 distinct CDR3 sequences, just under 25% of them seen just once; the ten biggest clones take up more than 8.5%. The sample was also reused in another study, on T cells of mothers and their children.

The gene calls are TRBV4-2 and TRBJ1-4; TRBD1 is a possible D gene (6 bases). This receptor was taken from a boy aged 10-17 years in good health. Material for sequencing was blood. The CDR3 DNA is TGTGCCAGCAGCCAAGATTTTCCCTCATGGACAGCCCCGTTTTTT. Amino acid sequence: CASSQDFPSWTAPFF.